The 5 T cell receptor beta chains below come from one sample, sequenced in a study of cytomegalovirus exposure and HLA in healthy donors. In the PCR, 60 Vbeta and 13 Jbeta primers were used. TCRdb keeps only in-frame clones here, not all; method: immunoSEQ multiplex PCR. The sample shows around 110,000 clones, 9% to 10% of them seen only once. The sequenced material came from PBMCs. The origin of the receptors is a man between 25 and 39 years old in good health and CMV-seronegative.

The CDR3 nucleotides read TGTGCCATCAGTACCCTGACAGGCCCGGGCACCGGGGAGCTGTTTTTT. Protein: CAISTLTGPGTGELFF. This chain links TRBV10-3 with TRBJ2-2, with D maybe TRBD1 (6 bases). Looked up from germline, CDR1 is ENHRY and CDR2 is SYGVKD. CDR3 length: 16 amino acids. V was trimmed by 5 bases and J by 4 bases, leaving 17 bases between them.

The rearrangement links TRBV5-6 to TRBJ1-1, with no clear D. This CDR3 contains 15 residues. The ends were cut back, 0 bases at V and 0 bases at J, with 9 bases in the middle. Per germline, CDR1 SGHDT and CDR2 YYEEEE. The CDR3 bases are TGTGCCAGCAGCTTGGATAGATTAATGAACACTGAAGCTTTCTTT. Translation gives CASSLDRLMNTEAFF.

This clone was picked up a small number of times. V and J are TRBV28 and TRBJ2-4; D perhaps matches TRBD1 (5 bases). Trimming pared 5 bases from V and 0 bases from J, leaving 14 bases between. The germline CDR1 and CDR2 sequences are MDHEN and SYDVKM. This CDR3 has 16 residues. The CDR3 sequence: CASSPGGAIAKNIQYF. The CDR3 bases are TGTGCCAGCAGTCCGGGTGGGGCCATAGCCAAAAACATTCAGTACTTC. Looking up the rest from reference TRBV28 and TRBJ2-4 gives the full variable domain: DVKVTQSSRYLVKRTGEKVFLECVQDMDHENMFWYRQDPGLGLRLIYFSYDVKMKEKGDIPEGYSVSREKKERFSLILESASTNQTSMYLCASSPGGAIAKNIQYFGAGTRLSVL.

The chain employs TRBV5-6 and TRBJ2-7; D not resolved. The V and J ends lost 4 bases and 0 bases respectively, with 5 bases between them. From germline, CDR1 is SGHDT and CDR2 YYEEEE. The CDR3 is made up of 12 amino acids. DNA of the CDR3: TGTGCCAGCAGCCTACCCTCCTACGAGCAGTACTTC. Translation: CASSLPSYEQYF.

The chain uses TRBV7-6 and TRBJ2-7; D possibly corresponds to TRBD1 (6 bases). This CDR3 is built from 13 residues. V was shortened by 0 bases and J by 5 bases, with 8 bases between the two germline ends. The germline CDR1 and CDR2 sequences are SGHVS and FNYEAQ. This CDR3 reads CASSLASGDEQYF. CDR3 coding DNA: TGTGCCAGCAGCTTAGCCTCAGGGGACGAGCAGTACTTC.